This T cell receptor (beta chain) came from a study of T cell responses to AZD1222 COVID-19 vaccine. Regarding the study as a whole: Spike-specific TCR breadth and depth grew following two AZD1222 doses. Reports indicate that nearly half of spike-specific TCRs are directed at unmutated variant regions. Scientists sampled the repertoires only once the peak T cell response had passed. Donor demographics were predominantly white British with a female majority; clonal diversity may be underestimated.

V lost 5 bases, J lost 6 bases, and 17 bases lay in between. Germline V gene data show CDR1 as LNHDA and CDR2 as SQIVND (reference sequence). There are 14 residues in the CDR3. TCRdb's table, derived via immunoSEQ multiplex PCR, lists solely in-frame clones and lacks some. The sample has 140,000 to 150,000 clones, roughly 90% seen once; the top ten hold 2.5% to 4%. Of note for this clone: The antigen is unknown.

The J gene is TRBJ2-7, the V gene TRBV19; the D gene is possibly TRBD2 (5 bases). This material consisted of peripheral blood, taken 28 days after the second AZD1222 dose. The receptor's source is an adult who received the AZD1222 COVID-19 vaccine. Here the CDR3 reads CASSEDGNPGEQYF. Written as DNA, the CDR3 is TGTGCCAGTAGTGAGGACGGGAACCCCGGCGAGCAGTACTTC.